This record looks at one T cell receptor (beta chain) sequence and its context. V lost 6 bases and J lost 2; bases outside the gene matches: 3. CDR3 length equals 14 residues. Germline loops: CDR1 MNHEY, CDR2 SVGAGI. These data belong to a study of blood T cell repertoires in COVID-19. Looking at the study overall: Acute and convalescent COVID-19 samples came from the United States, Italy and Spain.

Profiled with immunoSEQ multiplex PCR; TCRdb holds only in-frame clones, not every one. The sample yields 450,000 or so clones, 85% to 90% seen once. The sequence came from a man between 18 and 29 years old with COVID-19, enrolled during active disease. Sequencing was done on a sample of peripheral blood. V and J are TRBV6-5 and TRBJ2-7; TRBD1 matches at 11 bases. CDR3 sequence reads: CASRLGQGAYEQYF. In DNA, the CDR3 is TGTGCCAGCAGGTTGGGACAGGGGGCCTACGAGCAGTACTTC.